Presented here are 32 T cell receptor beta chains from one specimen sequenced in a study of T cells in Graves' hyperthyroidism and ophthalmopathy (dated by TCRdb to the late 2010s). The library came from multiplex PCR. These reads were obtained on an Illumina HiSeq 2000. The TCR beta CDR3 regions were amplified from the RNA transcripts. The TCR CDR3 was subjected to a first round of RT-PCR using the HTBI primer set and the Qiagen OneStep RT-PCR kit. TCRdb reran the public reads through fastp at Q25 and MiXCR, keeping productive beta chains. Under each unique CDR3 protein, matching rows form one entry showing the most common genes and DNA. A total of about 200,000 distinct CDR3 sequences appear in this sample, around a sixth of them only once. Of the sample, roughly 49% is held by the ten largest clones. The specimen sequenced was blood. The receptors shown here come from a woman aged 50 to 60 with Graves' hyperthyroidism.

In its sample, this clonotype was seen a few times. The chain joins TRBV7-9 to TRBJ2-7; 8 bases are a match to TRBD2. V lost 0 bases to trimming and J lost 3 bases; unmatched junction nucleotides: 10. This CDR3 has 17 residues. Germline-derived CDR1 and CDR2 are SEHNR and FQNEAQ (reference sequence). The CDR3 nucleotides are TGTGCCAGCAGCTTAGCGGGGAGGGCGGGAGGAGGCTACGAGCAGTACTTC. This codes for CASSLAGRAGGGYEQYF.

This clonotype occurred a few times. The J gene is TRBJ2-7, the V gene TRBV19; D call uncertain. V dropped 7 bases and J dropped 0 bases, with 10 bases sitting between them. This CDR3 spans 13 amino acids. The V gene's germline CDR1 is LNHDA and CDR2 SQIVND (reference sequence). The chain's CDR3 is CASIDTDSYEQYF. CDR3 in DNA: TGTGCCAGTATTGACACAGACTCCTACGAGCAGTACTTC.

This clonotype was detected many times. The chain joins TRBV20-1 to TRBJ2-3, with 9 nucleotides matching TRBD2. Germline values: CDR1 DFQATT, CDR2 SNEGSKA (reference sequence). Germline trimming cut 5 bases from V and 3 bases from J; bases unmatched to any gene: 6. The CDR3 spans 14 residues. DNA of the CDR3: TGCAGTGCTTTAGCGGGAGTTGGGACAGATACGCAGTATTTT. It encodes CSALAGVGTDTQYF.

This clonotype was seen repeatedly, ten times or more. This chain joins TRBV2 and TRBJ1-5; TRBD1 matches at 7 bases. Germline trimming cut 6 bases from V and 0 bases from J; bases unmatched to any gene: 5. Germline CDR1 and CDR2: SNHLY and FYNNEI. The CDR3 sequence is 15 residues long. The CDR3 reads CASRGTDDSNQPQHF. The DNA of the CDR3 is TGTGCCAGCAGGGGGACAGACGATAGCAATCAGCCCCAGCATTTT.

This clonotype was detected many times. The rearrangement joins TRBV6-5 to TRBJ2-3, with TRBD1 as a possible D gene (6 bases). This CDR3 has 19 residues. Trimming left V 2 bases short and J 0 bases short, with 21 bases between. The germline V gene encodes CDR1 MNHEY and CDR2 SVGAGI. As DNA, the CDR3 is TGTGCCAGCAGTTACAGGGGGACCGGGCGGGCCTACAGCACAGATACGCAGTATTTT. Translated: CASSYRGTGRAYSTDTQYF.

This clonotype was observed many times. CDR3 loop: CASSAGLGLTEQYF. The CDR3 bases are TGTGCCAGCAGTGCTGGACTAGGCCTAACCGAGCAGTACTTC. This chain links TRBV27 with TRBJ2-7, with 7 bases that match TRBD2. The CDR3 has 14 amino acids. CDR1 is MNHEY, CDR2 SMNVEV, per germline (reference sequence). The J segment lost 6 bases and the V segment lost 5 bases, leaving 10 bases of the junction unmatched.

This clonotype was seen repeatedly, ten times or more. This chain uses TRBV12-3 or TRBV12-4 with TRBJ1-5; D is possibly TRBD1 (6 bases). The ends were cut back, 6 bases at V and 3 bases at J, with 9 bases in the middle. This CDR3 is 13 amino acids long. CDR3 sequence reads: CASRGQLNQPQHF. CDR3 sequence (DNA): TGTGCCAGCAGAGGACAGCTCAATCAGCCCCAGCATTTT.

This clonotype appeared many times. This sequence joins TRBV27 and TRBJ2-2; TRBD1 might be the D (5 bases). Trimming left V 2 bases short and J 7 bases short, with 23 bases between. Germline assignment: CDR1 MNHEY and CDR2 SMNVEV (reference sequence). There are 18 residues in the CDR3. Written as DNA, the CDR3 is TGTGCCAGCAGTTTACAGGGATGGGGCACTTTGCACGGCGGGGAGCTGTTTTTT. As protein: CASSLQGWGTLHGGELFF.

V and J are TRBV7-9 and TRBJ1-2; 8 bases fit TRBD1. This CDR3 region has 15 residues. Trimming removed 5 bases from V and 3 bases from J; junction bases left unmatched: 8. Germline assignment: CDR1 SEHNR and CDR2 FQNEAQ (reference sequence). This CDR3 reads CASSESRDRYYGYTF. The DNA for the CDR3 is TGTGCCAGCAGCGAGTCCCGGGACAGGTACTATGGCTACACCTTC.

This clonotype was counted many times. The V and J genes are TRBV7-9 and TRBJ2-7, with a weak D call TRBD2 (5 bases). Trimming cost V 1 base and J 0 bases, with 19 bases left between them. The germline V gene encodes CDR1 SEHNR and CDR2 FQNEAQ (reference sequence). CDR3 length: 18 residues. The CDR3 loop is CASSLVFGRAKSSYEQYF. DNA for the CDR3: TGTGCCAGCAGCTTAGTTTTCGGGCGGGCCAAGAGCTCCTACGAGCAGTACTTC.

In this sample, this clonotype turned up many times. The rearrangement joins TRBV24-1 to TRBJ1-2; 12 nucleotides line up with TRBD1. V lost 5 bases to trimming and J lost 4 bases; unmatched junction nucleotides: 7. CDR1 KGHDR and CDR2 SFDVKD come from the germline V gene. CDR3 length: 16 amino acids. CDR3 sequence: CATSAGTGGVSYGYTF. The CDR3 bases are TGTGCCACCAGTGCGGGGACAGGGGGCGTTAGCTATGGCTACACCTTC.

The rearrangement links TRBV5-8 to TRBJ2-1; the D gene is possibly TRBD1 (5 bases). With 2 bases removed from V and 8 bases from J, the gap between germline ends came to 11 bases. In germline, CDR1 is SGHTS, CDR2 YDEGEE. The CDR3 is 13 amino acids. CDR3 nucleotide sequence: TGTGCCAGCAGCTTCGTTGTAGGGGATGAGCAGTTCTTC. As protein: CASSFVVGDEQFF.

The chain employs TRBV6-1 and TRBJ1-3; no definite D call. The CDR3 length is 13 residues. CDR1 and CDR2 from the germline V gene are MNHNS and SASEGT. Trimming cost V 11 bases and J 1 base, with 12 bases left between them. The CDR3 here is CALGPRSGNTIYF. The CDR3 bases are TGTGCCCTGGGCCCGCGGTCTGGAAACACCATATATTTT.

This clonotype was seen only a few times. This sequence joins TRBV12-3 or TRBV12-4 and TRBJ1-1; no clear D. The CDR3 consists of 14 residues. Trimming left V 3 bases short and J 1 base short, with 9 bases between. The CDR3 nucleotides read TGTGCCAGCAGTTTTAGACTGCCGAACACTGAAGCTTTCTTT. It translates to CASSFRLPNTEAFF.

V is TRBV9 and J is TRBJ1-1; 11 nucleotides align to TRBD1. CDR1 and CDR2 from the germline V gene are SGDLS and YYNGEE. V lost 0 bases, J lost 3 bases, and 10 bases stayed unmatched. The CDR3 is made up of 18 amino acids. CDR3 coding DNA: TGTGCCAGCAGCGTAGGGACAGGGGGCGCCTTAGGGGACACTGAAGCTTTCTTT. As protein: CASSVGTGGALGDTEAFF.

This clonotype appeared many times. The V gene is TRBV12-5, the J gene TRBJ2-7; tentative D call: TRBD2 (6 bases). CDR1 is LGHNT and CDR2 is FRNRAP in the germline V gene. This CDR3 is 13 amino acids long. Trimming removed 11 bases at V and 1 base at J, with 15 bases between. The CDR3 nucleotides read TGTGCTGTACGTGCGGGACCATCCTACGAGCAGTACTTC. This sequence encodes CAVRAGPSYEQYF.

This clonotype was counted ten times or more. The chain carries TRBV27 and TRBJ1-2, with TRBD1 matching 9 bases. J was trimmed by 4 bases and V by 5 bases; bases with no gene match: 5. The germline gives CDR1 MNHEY, CDR2 SMNVEV (reference sequence). This CDR3 has 14 amino acids. For the CDR3, the DNA is TGTGCCAGCAGTCAAACAGGGGGCGCCTATGGCTACACCTTC. It encodes CASSQTGGAYGYTF.

For this clonotype: No DNA is shown, since the ends of the CDR3 on it are uncertain; the CDR3 is the one TCRdb lists. The chain recombines TRBV2 with TRBJ1-1; TRBD1 is taken as the D call from the table, unchecked against the DNA. Germline V lookup: CDR1 SNHLY, CDR2 FYNNEI. Both ends counted, the CDR3 spans 21 residues. CDR3: CASSGQGSYEQYFGPGTEAFF.

This clonotype was seen repeatedly, ten times or more. The chain employs TRBV6-1 and TRBJ1-1; 7 nucleotides align to TRBD1. The germline CDR1 and CDR2 sequences are MNHNS and SASEGT. V trimming: 4 bases; J trimming: 5 bases; junction bases outside the gene matches: 4. The CDR3 contains 13 residues. For the CDR3, the DNA is TGTGCCAGCAGTGTGACAGGGAGTACTGAAGCTTTCTTT. It specifies CASSVTGSTEAFF.

This clonotype was counted between two and nine times. The chain recombines TRBV5-1 with TRBJ2-1; 11 nucleotides agree with TRBD2. CDR1 SGHRS and CDR2 YFSETQ come from the germline V gene. V shed 3 bases and J 1 base; nucleotides not matched to a gene: 6. The CDR3 is made up of 17 amino acids. The DNA of the CDR3 is TGCGCCAGCAGCTGGGCTAGCGGGAGGAGGTCCTACAATGAGCAGTTCTTC. It encodes CASSWASGRRSYNEQFF.

The sample holds a few counts of this clonotype. The chain employs TRBV10-2 and TRBJ2-5; 15 nucleotides match TRBD2. Germline lookup yields CDR1 WSHSY and CDR2 SAAADI. The ends lost 10 bases at V and 5 bases at J; junction bases unmatched: 11. The CDR3 extends over 16 amino acids. CDR3 sequence: CATKGTSGRPGETQYF. The CDR3, as DNA: TGCGCCACCAAAGGGACTAGCGGGAGGCCGGGGGAGACCCAGTACTTC.

This clonotype was found many times. The rearrangement uses TRBV10-3 and TRBJ2-5; 16 positions agree with TRBD2. This CDR3 has 18 residues. Germline assignment: CDR1 ENHRY and CDR2 SYGVKD. The V gene end was trimmed by 5 bases and the J gene end by 1 base; junction bases not matched to a gene: 7. In DNA, the CDR3 is TGTGCCATCAGTACCGGGACTAGCGGGAGGGGAGGCCAAGAGACCCAGTACTTC. This codes for CAISTGTSGRGGQETQYF.

This clonotype occurred many times. The chain recombines TRBV20-1 with TRBJ2-7; the D is unclear. This CDR3 comprises 15 residues. Trimming removed 3 bases at V and 3 bases at J, with 18 bases between. The germline CDR1 and CDR2 sequences are DFQATT and SNEGSKA (reference sequence). CDR3 sequence: CSASPLGQQGYEQYF. Written as DNA, the CDR3 is TGCAGTGCTAGCCCCTTGGGTCAGCAAGGCTACGAGCAGTACTTC.

The chain joins TRBV11-2 to TRBJ2-7; D not resolved. V was clipped by 4 bases and J by 3 bases, with 19 bases between them. Germline V CDR1 and CDR2: SGHAT, FQNNGV. This CDR3 region has 16 residues. The CDR3 bases are TGTGCCAGCAGCTGGAGAATGACTCGACTTGGCTACGAGCAGTACTTC. Translated: CASSWRMTRLGYEQYF.

This clonotype was recorded at least ten times. The CDR3 loop reads CASSLEAGYNEQFF. In DNA form, the CDR3 reads TGTGCCAGCAGTTTAGAGGCGGGATACAATGAGCAGTTCTTC. V gene TRBV27 combines with J gene TRBJ2-1, with a possible D match to TRBD2 (6 bases). Germline-derived CDR1 and CDR2 are MNHEY and SMNVEV (reference sequence). This CDR3 is 14 amino acids long. V was clipped by 2 bases and J by 4 bases, with 9 bases between them.

This clonotype was recorded many times. This sequence joins TRBV27 and TRBJ2-7; D is unclear. The CDR3 has 13 residues. Germline V gene sequence: CDR1 MNHEY, CDR2 SMNVEV (reference sequence). The V end lost 1 base, the J end lost 9 bases, and 13 bases lay between the germline ends. The CDR3 loop reads CASSLFSGVGQYF. The CDR3 nucleotides read TGTGCCAGCAGTTTATTTTCTGGGGTTGGGCAGTACTTC.

This sequence joins TRBV7-2 and TRBJ2-5; 11 bases map to TRBD2. V trimming: 11 bases; J trimming: 4 bases; junction bases outside the gene matches: 9. This CDR3 has 14 residues. Germline CDR1 and CDR2: SGHTA and FQGNSA. Here the CDR3 reads CALGRGLAGETQYF. The CDR3 DNA follows: TGTGCCTTAGGTCGTGGACTAGCGGGAGAGACCCAGTACTTC.

This clonotype was counted ten times or more. This chain connects TRBV5-6 to TRBJ2-3; the match to TRBD1 covers 8 bases. The CDR3 extends over 16 amino acids. The germline CDR1 and CDR2 sequences are SGHDT and YYEEEE. The ends lost 5 bases at V and 1 base at J; junction bases unmatched: 9. CDR3 in DNA: TGTGCCAGCAGACCGATTGGACAGGGTGGCACAGATACGCAGTATTTT. Its protein product is CASRPIGQGGTDTQYF.

The sample holds many counts of this clonotype. The chain combines TRBV6-5 with TRBJ2-7; 8 nucleotides match TRBD1. The CDR3 totals 16 residues. Germline CDR1 reads MNHEY; CDR2 reads SVGAGI. The junction had 10 bases not matched to a gene; V was cut back by 2 bases and J by 4 bases. The CDR3, as DNA: TGTGCCAGCAGTTACCAGTCCGGACAGGGTGGGTACGAGCAGTACTTC. This encodes CASSYQSGQGGYEQYF.

This clonotype occurred many times. The rearrangement links TRBV7-9 to TRBJ2-7, with 13 bases matching TRBD2. The CDR3 spans 14 residues. V lost 5 bases and J lost 2; bases outside the gene matches: 0. The V gene's germline CDR1 is SEHNR and CDR2 FQNEAQ (reference sequence). The CDR3 DNA is TGTGCCAGCAGCACTAGCGGGAGGGCCTACGAGCAGTACTTC. This gives the protein CASSTSGRAYEQYF.

Regarding this clonotype: One end of the junction is discordant with germline, which a read error may explain. V usage is TRBV19 and J usage is TRBJ2-7, with D perhaps TRBD2 (6 bases). The length of the CDR3 is 14 residues. Germline CDR1 is LNHDA and CDR2 is SQIVND (reference sequence). CDR3 protein: CASGTGLGTYEQYF. The CDR3 coding sequence is TGTGCCAGTGGGACGGGACTCGGAACCTACGAACAGTACTTC.

Ten or more counts support this clonotype. This chain connects TRBV5-1 to TRBJ2-1; TRBD2 agrees at 11 bases. This CDR3 has 15 residues. V shed 4 bases and J 4 bases; nucleotides not matched to a gene: 4. CDR1 is SGHRS, CDR2 YFSETQ, per germline. CDR3 protein: CASSAIAGGYNEQFF. The CDR3 nucleotides are TGCGCCAGCAGCGCCATAGCGGGGGGGTACAATGAGCAGTTCTTC. Based on the CDR3 plus reference TRBV5-1 and TRBJ2-1, the full variable domain is KAGVTQTPRYLIKTRGQQVTLSCSPISGHRSVSWYQQTPGQGLQFLFEYFSETQRNKGNFPGRFSGRQFSNSRSEMNVSTLELGDSALYLCASSAIAGGYNEQFFGPGTRLTVL.